The 14 T cell receptor beta chains presented below share a single source sample, sequenced in a study of blood T cell repertoires in COVID-19. Only in-frame clones appear in the TCRdb table, and some are missing; sequencing was by immunoSEQ multiplex PCR. This sample has roughly 70,000 clones; roughly 90% occur once, and the top ten carry 3.5% to 4%. The sample comprised peripheral blood. The receptor set was obtained from a man aged 65-85 years with acute or convalescent COVID-19.

J is TRBJ2-3 and V is TRBV7-3; D is undetermined. V lost 5 bases to trimming and J lost 0 bases, with 12 bases between them. The germline V gene has CDR1 SGHTA and CDR2 FQGTGA. The CDR3 extends over 15 amino acids. The CDR3 sequence is CASSTGSSSTDTQYF. The CDR3 DNA reads as TGTGCCAGCAGCACCGGGTCGTCAAGCACAGATACGCAGTATTTT.

The chain joins TRBV15 to TRBJ2-5, with D possibly matching TRBD1 (5 bases). The CDR3 spans 14 residues. Trimming pared 0 bases from V and 5 bases from J, leaving 10 bases between. Per germline, CDR1 LNHNV and CDR2 YYDKDF (reference sequence). The CDR3 loop reads CATSRDLGAETQYF. CDR3 coding DNA: TGTGCCACCAGCAGAGATCTAGGGGCCGAGACCCAGTACTTC.

The chain employs TRBV5-6 and TRBJ2-3; D gene uncertain. The CDR3 spans 13 residues. Trimming took off 3 bases at V and 1 base at J, with 6 bases between the two ends. CDR1 and CDR2 (germline): SGHDT, YYEEEE. As DNA, the CDR3 is TGTGCCAGCAGCTGGCAGGGCACAGATACGCAGTATTTT. Its protein product is CASSWQGTDTQYF.

The gene calls are TRBV5-1 and TRBJ2-6; 7 positions agree with TRBD1. The J segment lost 0 bases and the V segment lost 4 bases, leaving 19 bases of the junction unmatched. The V gene's germline CDR1 is SGHRS and CDR2 YFSETQ. The CDR3 extends over 21 amino acids. As DNA, the CDR3 is TGCGCCAGCAGCGCAATACCACAGGGGAGCGTCCTTAGCTCTGGGGCCAACGTCCTGACTTTC. Residues: CASSAIPQGSVLSSGANVLTF.

This chain links TRBV4-3 with TRBJ1-5, with a tentative D call TRBD1 (5 bases). CDR3 length: 14 amino acids. V dropped 1 base and J dropped 3 bases, with 7 bases sitting between them. Germline CDR1 and CDR2: LGHNA and YSLEER. Written as DNA, the CDR3 is TGCGCCAGCAGCCAAGGACAGCCCAATCAGCCCCAGCATTTT. Protein product: CASSQGQPNQPQHF.

The chain carries TRBV30 and TRBJ1-1; no definite D call. V lost 5 bases, J lost 8 bases, and 12 bases lay in between. CDR1 and CDR2 (germline): GTSNPN, SVGIG (reference sequence). The CDR3 is 11 residues long. CDR3 sequence: CAWVRYLEAFF. DNA of the CDR3: TGTGCCTGGGTAAGATACTTAGAAGCTTTCTTT.

The chain combines TRBV20-1 with TRBJ2-5; TRBD2 is a possible D gene (6 bases). Germline-derived CDR1 and CDR2 are DFQATT and SNEGSKA (reference sequence). This CDR3 spans 11 amino acids. For the CDR3, the DNA is TGCAGAGTGGAGGGGCTGGAGACCCAGTACTTC. Its protein is CRVEGLETQYF.

Here the CDR3 reads CASSPETSNYGYTF. The CDR3 DNA reads TGTGCCAGCAGCCCCGAGACAAGTAACTATGGCTACACCTTC. The chain carries TRBV7-9 and TRBJ1-2; D is uncertain. The germline V gene has CDR1 SEHNR and CDR2 FQNEAQ (reference sequence). The CDR3 runs to 14 residues. The V end lost 5 bases, the J end lost 1 base, and 11 bases lay between the germline ends.

The rearrangement links TRBV7-9 to TRBJ1-6, with 10 nucleotides matching TRBD1. Looked up from germline, CDR1 is SEHNR and CDR2 is FQNEAQ (reference sequence). V lost 0 bases, J lost 5 bases, and 1 base stayed unmatched. The CDR3 totals 16 residues. The CDR3 bases are TGTGCCAGCAGCTTAGCCGGGACAGGGGATAATTCACCCCTCCACTTT. It translates to CASSLAGTGDNSPLHF.

The chain recombines TRBV9 with TRBJ1-2; 8 bases fit TRBD1. CDR3 length: 14 residues. V shed 0 bases, J shed 8 bases, and the junction held 6 bases outside the gene matches. Per the germline V gene, CDR1 is SGDLS and CDR2 is YYNGEE. This CDR3 reads CASSVEAGGWGYTF. CDR3 nucleotides: TGTGCCAGCAGCGTAGAGGCAGGGGGCTGGGGCTACACCTTC.

The CDR3 sequence: CASSPDRKPHSGANVLTF. CDR3 DNA sequence: TGTGCCAGCAGTCCAGACAGGAAACCCCACTCTGGGGCCAACGTCCTGACTTTC. The chain couples TRBV6-6 to TRBJ2-6; possible D gene TRBD1, 6 bases. The CDR3 contains 18 residues. The V gene's germline CDR1 is MNHNY and CDR2 SVGAGI (reference sequence). Trimming removed 5 bases from V and 0 bases from J, with 17 bases in between.

The chain is built from TRBV7-9 and TRBJ2-5, with 9 bases identical to TRBD1. CDR1 and CDR2 (germline): SEHNR, FQNEAQ (reference sequence). The CDR3 sequence is 15 residues long. Losses at the gene ends were 1 base for V and 4 bases for J; bases not matched to a gene: 4. For the CDR3, the DNA is TGTGCCAGCAGCTTAGGGGACAGGGCGGCAGAGACCCAGTACTTC. This sequence encodes CASSLGDRAAETQYF.

This clone was picked up a small number of times. This chain links TRBV19 with TRBJ2-7, with D maybe TRBD1 (7 bases). V was clipped by 4 bases and J by 5 bases, with 18 bases between them. CDR3 length equals 15 residues. The germline CDR1 and CDR2 sequences are LNHDA and SQIVND (reference sequence). The CDR3 DNA reads as TGTGCCAGTAGTACCGGGGCCAGGGGGAGGAACGAGCAGTACTTC. It codes for CASSTGARGRNEQYF.

The chain uses TRBV14 and TRBJ1-2, with a possible D match to TRBD1 (6 bases). The germline gives CDR1 SGHDN, CDR2 FVKESK. The CDR3 covers 15 residues. Trimming removed 0 bases from V and 7 bases from J, with 15 bases in between. This chain's CDR3 is CASSQETFGGGGYTF. Here the CDR3 DNA reads TGTGCCAGCAGCCAAGAAACATTTGGGGGCGGTGGCTACACCTTC.